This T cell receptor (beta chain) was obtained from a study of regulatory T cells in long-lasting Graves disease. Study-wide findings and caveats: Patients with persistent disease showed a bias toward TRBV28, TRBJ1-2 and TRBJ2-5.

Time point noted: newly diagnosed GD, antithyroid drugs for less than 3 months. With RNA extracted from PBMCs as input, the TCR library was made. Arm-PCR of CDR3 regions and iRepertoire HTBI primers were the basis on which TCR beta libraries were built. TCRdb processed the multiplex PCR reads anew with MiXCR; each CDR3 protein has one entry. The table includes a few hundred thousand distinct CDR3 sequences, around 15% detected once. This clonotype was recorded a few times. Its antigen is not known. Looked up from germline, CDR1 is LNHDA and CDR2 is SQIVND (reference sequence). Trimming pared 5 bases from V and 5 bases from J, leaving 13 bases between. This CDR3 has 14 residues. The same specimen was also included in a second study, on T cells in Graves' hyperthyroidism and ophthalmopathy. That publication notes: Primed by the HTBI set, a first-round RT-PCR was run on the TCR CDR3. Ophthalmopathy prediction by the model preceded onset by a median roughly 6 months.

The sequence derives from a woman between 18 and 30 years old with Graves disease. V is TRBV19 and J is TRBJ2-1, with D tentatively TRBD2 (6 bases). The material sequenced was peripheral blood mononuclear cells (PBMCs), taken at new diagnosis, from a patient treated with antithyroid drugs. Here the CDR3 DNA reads TGTGCCAGTAGTCCGCGACTAGTGAACAATGAGCAGTTCTTC. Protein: CASSPRLVNNEQFF.